This is a list of T cell receptor beta chains from one sample in a study of graft-versus-host responses after intestinal transplantation. The repertoire was sequenced with immunoSEQ multiplex PCR; TCRdb's copy has only in-frame clones and lacks some. This sample has 75,000 to 100,000 clones, with around 90% found just once. For these receptors, no antigen is known. The sample was unstimulated CD4+ T cells sorted from spleen or lymph node cells, taken before intestinal transplant. The receptors shown here come from a human donor who received an intestinal transplant. The CDR3 runs from the conserved cysteine through the conserved F or W. The order of the fields is J gene, V gene, D gene, clone size, CDR3 DNA, CDR3 protein. D genes are given only for firm matches. Clone size is stated in some rows and not others, as once, few, many or a class when expanded.

j_gene: TRBJ1-5
v_gene: TRBV7-9
d_gene: TRBD1
abundance: .
CDR3nt: TGTGCCAGCAGCGCTACCGGGACAGGGAATCAGCCCCAGCATTTT
CDR3aa: CASSATGTGNQPQHF

j_gene: TRBJ1-6
v_gene: TRBV6-5
d_gene: .
abundance: once
CDR3nt: TGTGCCAGCAGTTACACACAGGGAGGGAATTCACCCCTCCACTTT
CDR3aa: CASSYTQGGNSPLHF

j_gene: TRBJ2-7
v_gene: TRBV27
d_gene: TRBD1
abundance: .
CDR3nt: TGTGCCAGCAGTTTTTTAGGGGGCGCAATCAGCTTC
CDR3aa: CASSFLGGAISF

j_gene: TRBJ2-5
v_gene: TRBV11-2
d_gene: .
abundance: .
CDR3nt: TGTGCCAGCAGCTTAGGGTTAGCCCAGTACTTC
CDR3aa: CASSLGLAQYF

j_gene: TRBJ1-1
v_gene: TRBV28
d_gene: .
abundance: .
CDR3nt: TGTGCCAGCAGTTTGCCCTACTCGAACACTGAAGCTTTCTTT
CDR3aa: CASSLPYSNTEAFF

j_gene: TRBJ1-3
v_gene: TRBV4-1
d_gene: .
abundance: .
CDR3nt: TGCGCCAGCAGCCAAGGGCAGGGACTTAACACCATATATTTT
CDR3aa: CASSQGQGLNTIYF

j_gene: TRBJ1-5
v_gene: TRBV7-2
d_gene: TRBD1
abundance: .
CDR3nt: TGTGCCAGCAGCGCACAGGGGTCCCTTACGAATCAGCCCCAGCATTTT
CDR3aa: CASSAQGSLTNQPQHF

j_gene: TRBJ2-2
v_gene: TRBV4-2
d_gene: TRBD2
abundance: .
CDR3nt: TGTGCCAGCAGCCAAGCTCTACTAGCGGGAGGGCCTGGCACCGGGGAGCTGTTTTTT
CDR3aa: CASSQALLAGGPGTGELFF

j_gene: TRBJ2-7
v_gene: TRBV1
d_gene: .
abundance: once
CDR3nt: TGCACCAGCAGCCAAGATGGGGAGGGACTAGCGGGAGCGTACGAGCAGTACTTC
CDR3aa: CTSSQDGEGLAGAYEQYF

j_gene: TRBJ2-1
v_gene: TRBV4-1
d_gene: TRBD2
abundance: .
CDR3nt: TGCGCCAGCAGCCAGGAGACTAGCGGATTCAATGAGCAGTTCTTC
CDR3aa: CASSQETSGFNEQFF

j_gene: TRBJ1-6
v_gene: TRBV19
d_gene: .
abundance: once
CDR3nt: TGTGCCAGTAGTACCACGGGGGGGTTTAGTTCACCCCTCCACTTT
CDR3aa: CASSTTGGFSSPLHF

j_gene: TRBJ1-5
v_gene: TRBV6-5
d_gene: TRBD1
abundance: .
CDR3nt: TGTGCCAGCAGTTACCCGGGACAGGCTGGTAATCAGCCCCAGCATTTT
CDR3aa: CASSYPGQAGNQPQHF

j_gene: TRBJ1-1
v_gene: TRBV7-9
d_gene: TRBD1
abundance: .
CDR3nt: TGTGCCAGCAGCCGGGACAGGGCGGCAACTGAAGCTTTCTTT
CDR3aa: CASSRDRAATEAFF

j_gene: TRBJ2-2
v_gene: TRBV4-1
d_gene: .
abundance: .
CDR3nt: TGCGCCAGCAGCCAAGTGCAGGGGCCGAACACCGGGGAGCTGTTTTTT
CDR3aa: CASSQVQGPNTGELFF

j_gene: TRBJ1-5
v_gene: TRBV2
d_gene: TRBD1
abundance: once
CDR3nt: TGTGCCAGCAGTTCCGACAGGGTCGGCAATCAGCCCCAGCATTTT
CDR3aa: CASSSDRVGNQPQHF

j_gene: TRBJ2-1
v_gene: TRBV9
d_gene: TRBD1
abundance: .
CDR3nt: TGTGCCAGCAGCCCTGGACAGGGAAATTTGAACGAGCAGTTCTTC
CDR3aa: CASSPGQGNLNEQFF

j_gene: TRBJ2-5
v_gene: TRBV5-6
d_gene: .
abundance: .
CDR3nt: TGTGCCAGCAGCTTGACATCCGGGTTAGGTCAAGAGACCCAGTACTTC
CDR3aa: CASSLTSGLGQETQYF

j_gene: TRBJ2-1
v_gene: TRBV9
d_gene: TRBD2
abundance: .
CDR3nt: TGTGCCAGCAGAAGTGGTGCTAGCGGGGAAGGTGAGCAGTTCTTC
CDR3aa: CASRSGASGEGEQFF

j_gene: TRBJ1-2
v_gene: TRBV7-2
d_gene: .
abundance: .
CDR3nt: TGTGCCAGCAGCTTAGGGCAGATCTATGGCTACACCTTC
CDR3aa: CASSLGQIYGYTF

j_gene: TRBJ2-5
v_gene: TRBV18
d_gene: .
abundance: .
CDR3nt: TGTGCCAGCTCACCACAACAGCCAGAGACCCAGTACTTC
CDR3aa: CASSPQQPETQYF

j_gene: TRBJ1-2
v_gene: TRBV19
d_gene: TRBD1
abundance: .
CDR3nt: TGTGCCAGTAGTACAAACAGGGGGCGTGATGGCTACACCTTC
CDR3aa: CASSTNRGRDGYTF

j_gene: TRBJ2-1
v_gene: TRBV19
d_gene: TRBD1
abundance: .
CDR3nt: TGTGCCAGTAGTATCGGGACAGGGTCCTACAATGAGCAGTTCTTC
CDR3aa: CASSIGTGSYNEQFF

j_gene: TRBJ1-6
v_gene: TRBV11-2
d_gene: .
abundance: .
CDR3nt: TGTGCCAGCAGCCCTAGAGCCAGCTATAATTCACCCCTCCACTTT
CDR3aa: CASSPRASYNSPLHF

j_gene: TRBJ1-1
v_gene: TRBV18
d_gene: .
abundance: .
CDR3nt: TGTGCCAGCTCACCCGACACCATGAACACTGAAGCTTTCTTT
CDR3aa: CASSPDTMNTEAFF

j_gene: TRBJ1-1
v_gene: TRBV5-1
d_gene: TRBD1
abundance: few
CDR3nt: TGCGCCAGCAGCTTTACAAAGTTGCCGGGACAGATGAACACTGAAGCTTTCTTT
CDR3aa: CASSFTKLPGQMNTEAFF

j_gene: TRBJ2-1
v_gene: TRBV27
d_gene: TRBD2
abundance: .
CDR3nt: TGTGCCAGCCGGTCGGCGGGAGGGCACGTCAATGAGCAGTTCTTC
CDR3aa: CASRSAGGHVNEQFF

j_gene: TRBJ2-1
v_gene: TRBV7-9
d_gene: .
abundance: .
CDR3nt: TGTGCCAGCAGCCCCCCGGAGTCCTACAATGAGCAGTTCTTC
CDR3aa: CASSPPESYNEQFF

j_gene: TRBJ2-1
v_gene: TRBV10-2
d_gene: TRBD1
abundance: .
CDR3nt: TGCGCCAGCAGCTTACAGGGGGTCGGGAATGAGCAGTTCTTC
CDR3aa: CASSLQGVGNEQFF

j_gene: TRBJ1-3
v_gene: TRBV6-1
d_gene: .
abundance: .
CDR3nt: TGTGCCAGCAGTGAACGGAGTCAGAGCTCTGGAAACACCATATATTTT
CDR3aa: CASSERSQSSGNTIYF

j_gene: TRBJ2-4
v_gene: TRBV2
d_gene: TRBD1
abundance: .
CDR3nt: TGTGCCAGCAGTAGCGACAGGGCCCTTAGATCCAAAAACATTCAGTACTTC
CDR3aa: CASSSDRALRSKNIQYF

j_gene: TRBJ1-5
v_gene: TRBV5-1
d_gene: .
abundance: .
CDR3nt: TGCGCCAGCAACCGCAACAGGGCCTATAGCAATCAGCCCCAGCATTTT
CDR3aa: CASNRNRAYSNQPQHF

j_gene: TRBJ2-3
v_gene: TRBV5-4
d_gene: .
abundance: .
CDR3nt: TGTGCCAGCAGCTTGGGACTAGAGACTAGCACAGATACGCAGTATTTT
CDR3aa: CASSLGLETSTDTQYF

j_gene: TRBJ2-3
v_gene: TRBV29-1
d_gene: .
abundance: .
CDR3nt: TGCAGCGCCCCAGAAGGGGGCACAGATACGCAGTATTTT
CDR3aa: CSAPEGGTDTQYF

j_gene: TRBJ2-7
v_gene: TRBV2
d_gene: TRBD1
abundance: .
CDR3nt: TGTGCCAGCAGTAGGGCCCGGGACAGGGTACCCTACGAGCAGTACTTC
CDR3aa: CASSRARDRVPYEQYF

j_gene: TRBJ1-2
v_gene: TRBV6-5
d_gene: TRBD1
abundance: .
CDR3nt: TGTGCCAGCAGACCTCCAAGACAGGGGTCGTTCACCTTC
CDR3aa: CASRPPRQGSFTF

j_gene: TRBJ1-1
v_gene: TRBV14
d_gene: TRBD1
abundance: .
CDR3nt: TGTGCCAGCAGCCCACTGACAGGGGTGAACACTGAAGCTTTCTTT
CDR3aa: CASSPLTGVNTEAFF

j_gene: TRBJ2-3
v_gene: TRBV4-2
d_gene: TRBD2
abundance: .
CDR3nt: TGTGCCAGCAGCCGCGGGGCTAGCGGGGGACCAGATACGCAGTATTTT
CDR3aa: CASSRGASGGPDTQYF

j_gene: TRBJ2-2
v_gene: TRBV18
d_gene: .
abundance: once
CDR3nt: TGTGCCAGCTCACTCGAGGGCGCAGCGAACACCGGGGAGCTGTTTTTT
CDR3aa: CASSLEGAANTGELFF

j_gene: TRBJ2-1
v_gene: TRBV10-2
d_gene: TRBD2
abundance: .
CDR3nt: TGCGCCAGCAGTCCCAGCGGGAGGGTCTTGAATGAGCAGTTCTTC
CDR3aa: CASSPSGRVLNEQFF

j_gene: TRBJ1-2
v_gene: TRBV7-2
d_gene: .
abundance: .
CDR3nt: TGTGCCAGCAGCCAAGGGGGGGACTACTATGGCTACACCTTC
CDR3aa: CASSQGGDYYGYTF

j_gene: TRBJ2-3
v_gene: TRBV7-3
d_gene: .
abundance: .
CDR3nt: TGTGCCAGCAGCCCCCGGTTAACTTCCACAGATACGCAGTATTTT
CDR3aa: CASSPRLTSTDTQYF

j_gene: TRBJ1-4
v_gene: TRBV6-1
d_gene: .
abundance: .
CDR3nt: TGTGCCACCTCCTGGGGGGGGGCAGGCGAAAAACTGTTTTTT
CDR3aa: CATSWGGAGEKLFF

j_gene: TRBJ1-1
v_gene: TRBV5-1
d_gene: .
abundance: .
CDR3nt: TGCGCCAGCAGCTTGCGGAGGTCTACATTGGTCGAAGCTTTCTTT
CDR3aa: CASSLRRSTLVEAFF

j_gene: TRBJ1-2
v_gene: TRBV19
d_gene: .
abundance: .
CDR3nt: TGTGCCAGTAGCTCACAGGGAAGAGACTATGGCTACACCTTC
CDR3aa: CASSSQGRDYGYTF

j_gene: TRBJ1-3
v_gene: TRBV5-6
d_gene: .
abundance: few
CDR3nt: TGTGCCAGCAGCTTCCAGGGACACCGCTCTGGAAACACCATATATTTT
CDR3aa: CASSFQGHRSGNTIYF

j_gene: TRBJ1-4
v_gene: TRBV18
d_gene: .
abundance: .
CDR3nt: TGTGCCAGCTCACCACAACCTATCATCGCAACTAATGAAAAACTGTTTTTT
CDR3aa: CASSPQPIIATNEKLFF

j_gene: TRBJ1-5
v_gene: TRBV2
d_gene: .
abundance: .
CDR3nt: TGTGCCCAAAGCAACCAGGGGCAAGGTCAGCCCCAGCATTTT
CDR3aa: CAQSNQGQGQPQHF

j_gene: TRBJ2-2
v_gene: TRBV29-1
d_gene: .
abundance: once
CDR3nt: TGCAGCGTTGCCAGGTGGCTCACCGGGGAGCTGTTTTTT
CDR3aa: CSVARWLTGELFF

j_gene: TRBJ2-7
v_gene: TRBV19
d_gene: TRBD2
abundance: .
CDR3nt: TGTGCCAGTAGTCCCCGGACTAGCCCCTACGAGCAGTACTTC
CDR3aa: CASSPRTSPYEQYF

j_gene: TRBJ1-5
v_gene: TRBV7-9
d_gene: .
abundance: .
CDR3nt: TGTGCCAGCAGCCGAGGCGCGTCAATTAATCAGCCCCAGCATTTT
CDR3aa: CASSRGASINQPQHF

j_gene: TRBJ2-7
v_gene: TRBV7-2
d_gene: .
abundance: .
CDR3nt: TGTGCCAGCAGCCCAGGACCGGGGGACGAGCAGTACTTC
CDR3aa: CASSPGPGDEQYF

j_gene: TRBJ2-2
v_gene: TRBV9
d_gene: .
abundance: once
CDR3nt: TGTGCCAGCAGCCCAGCGGTTACAGCCGGGGAGCTGTTTTTT
CDR3aa: CASSPAVTAGELFF

j_gene: TRBJ2-7
v_gene: TRBV28
d_gene: .
abundance: .
CDR3nt: TGTGCCAGCAGTCCCCCTCCAGGGCGCCGGTACGAGCAGTACTTC
CDR3aa: CASSPPPGRRYEQYF

j_gene: TRBJ2-3
v_gene: TRBV5-1
d_gene: .
abundance: .
CDR3nt: TGCGCCAGCAGCCCGGGGACTTCGAGCACAGATACGCAGTATTTT
CDR3aa: CASSPGTSSTDTQYF

j_gene: TRBJ2-7
v_gene: TRBV7-2
d_gene: TRBD2
abundance: once
CDR3nt: TGTGCCAGCAGCACGGGACTAGCGGGGGTCTACGAGCAGTACTTC
CDR3aa: CASSTGLAGVYEQYF

j_gene: TRBJ1-5
v_gene: TRBV30
d_gene: .
abundance: .
CDR3nt: TGTGCCTGGAGTGTGGGGAGTGGGCAGCCCCAGCATTTT
CDR3aa: CAWSVGSGQPQHF

j_gene: TRBJ2-5
v_gene: TRBV5-1
d_gene: .
abundance: .
CDR3nt: TGCGCCAGCAGCCCGGACAGCCAAGAGACCCAGTACTTC
CDR3aa: CASSPDSQETQYF